The rows below give T cell receptor beta chains drawn from one sample of a study of cytomegalovirus exposure and HLA in healthy donors. Libraries were prepared by immunoSEQ multiplex PCR; TCRdb keeps only in-frame clonotypes and omits some of them. The table lists under 80,000 clones, around 75% of them singletons. The sequencing input was PBMCs. The receptors stem from a man aged 50 or older in good health and CMV-seropositive. The CDR3 runs from the conserved cysteine through the conserved F or W. The D gene is left open where the match is weak. Some rows have no size entry. The others give once, few or many, or a class for an expanded clone.

j_call,v_call,d_call,clone_size,cdr3_nt,cdr3_aa
TRBJ2-7,TRBV4-2,TRBD2,few,TGTGCCAGCAGCCAAGGACTAGCCGTAACCTACGAGCAGTACTTC,CASSQGLAVTYEQYF
TRBJ1-1,TRBV4-2,TRBD1,-,TGTGCCAGCAGCCCTGGGACAGCGGAAGCTTTCTTT,CASSPGTAEAFF
TRBJ2-7,TRBV6-1,-,-,TGTGCCAGCAGAGCCCTTAGCGGAGGGGCCTACGAGCAGTACTTC,CASRALSGGAYEQYF
TRBJ1-1,TRBV6-5,-,-,TGTGCCAGCAGCTCGGCAGGGGCCGACGGCACTGAAGCTTTCTTT,CASSSAGADGTEAFF
TRBJ1-6,TRBV7-2,-,-,TGTGCCAGCAGCTGGAGTAATTCACCCCTCCACTTT,CASSWSNSPLHF
TRBJ2-5,TRBV9,-,-,TGTGCCAGCAGCGTAGAGGGCCGGGGGCAAGAGACCCAGTACTTC,CASSVEGRGQETQYF
TRBJ2-5,TRBV7-2,TRBD2,-,TGTGCCAGCAGCTTAGTGCGGGGTAGCGGGGGGGCCGGGGAGACCCAGTACTTC,CASSLVRGSGGAGETQYF
TRBJ1-1,TRBV5-1,-,-,TGCGCCAGCAGCTTGTCAGGGCGCGGGGGGGAAGCTTTCTTT,CASSLSGRGGEAFF
TRBJ2-7,TRBV30,TRBD2,-,TGTGCCTGGAGTCGAGGCGGGAGTCCTGGCGAGCAGTACTTC,CAWSRGGSPGEQYF
TRBJ2-2,TRBV4-3,TRBD1,once,TGCGCCAGCAGTTTTAACAGGGGTGCGGGGGAGCTGTTTTTT,CASSFNRGAGELFF
TRBJ2-7,TRBV15,-,few,TGTGCCACCCGCGGGACGGACTCCTACGAGCAGTACTTC,CATRGTDSYEQYF
TRBJ1-1,TRBV19,-,-,TGTGCCAGTACAAGGACACTGATGAACACTGAAGCTTTCTTT,CASTRTLMNTEAFF
TRBJ2-1,TRBV9,-,-,TGTGCCAGCAGCGTAGGGTTAGCAGAATACAATGAGCAGTTCTTC,CASSVGLAEYNEQFF
TRBJ1-5,TRBV30,-,few,TGTGCCTGGAACCAGGGGATGCAGCCCCAGCATTTT,CAWNQGMQPQHF
TRBJ2-1,TRBV7-2,TRBD2,-,TGTGCCATCAGCCCCCGGACTAGCGGGGGTCCCTCCTACAATGAGCAGTTCTTC,CAISPRTSGGPSYNEQFF
TRBJ1-3,TRBV6-1,TRBD1,-,TGTGCCAGCACCGGACAGGGCAGAAACACCATATATTTT,CASTGQGRNTIYF
TRBJ1-3,TRBV11-3,TRBD1,-,TGTGCCAGCAGCCTGACAGGGTCTGGAAACACCATATATTTT,CASSLTGSGNTIYF
TRBJ2-7,TRBV6-5,TRBD1,-,TGTGCCAGCAGTTACGGAAAGACAGGGGCCTACGAGCAGTACTTC,CASSYGKTGAYEQYF
TRBJ1-4,TRBV4-2,TRBD1,-,TGTGCCAGCAGCCAAGAATGGGACAGGGTTGAAAAACTGTTTTTT,CASSQEWDRVEKLFF
TRBJ1-1,TRBV5-8,TRBD1,-,TGTGCCAGCAGCTTCGGTAACAGGGGTGTTGAAGCTTTCTTT,CASSFGNRGVEAFF
TRBJ1-1,TRBV7-6,-,-,TGTGCCAGCAGCTTAGCCTATGGGGGGTCCTCGAACACTGAAGCTTTCTTT,CASSLAYGGSSNTEAFF
TRBJ2-5,TRBV5-1,-,few,TGCGCCAGCAGCCCGACGACTGCCCACCAAGAGACCCAGTACTTC,CASSPTTAHQETQYF
TRBJ2-7,TRBV5-4,TRBD1,-,TGTGCCAGCGGCCCGGGACAGGGGTTTTACGAGCAGTACTTC,CASGPGQGFYEQYF
TRBJ2-1,TRBV4-3,-,-,TGCGCCAGCAGCCAAGATCTATTAGCGACTGAGCAGTTCTTC,CASSQDLLATEQFF
TRBJ2-1,TRBV4-1,-,-,TGCGCCAGCAGCAGCTGGTTCTCCTACAATGAGCAGTTCTTC,CASSSWFSYNEQFF
TRBJ2-7,TRBV27,TRBD2,-,TGTGCCAGCAGTTTTGCCAGCGGGGCATCCGAGCAGTACTTC,CASSFASGASEQYF
TRBJ1-5,TRBV30,-,-,TGTGCCTGGAGAGTTCCGGGACACATCAATCAGCCCCAGCATTTT,CAWRVPGHINQPQHF
TRBJ1-4,TRBV11-2,TRBD1,-,TGTGCCAGCAGCTTAGAGACCGGGAGGGGGCGGCGTGAAAAACTGTTTTTT,CASSLETGRGRREKLFF
TRBJ2-7,TRBV6-5,TRBD2,-,TGTGCCAGCAGTTACTCTACTAGCGGCAACTACGAGCAGTACTTC,CASSYSTSGNYEQYF
TRBJ1-3,TRBV5-6,TRBD1,-,TGTGCCAGCAGCTTGGACACAGGGGCCGGAAACACCATATATTTT,CASSLDTGAGNTIYF
TRBJ2-3,TRBV19,-,-,TGTGCCAGTAGTCCCTTTCCCCGCACAGATACGCAGTATTTT,CASSPFPRTDTQYF
TRBJ1-5,TRBV4-1,-,-,TGCGCCAGCAGCCAAGATCCCCAGGGAACCGTTAGCAATCAGCCCCAGCATTTT,CASSQDPQGTVSNQPQHF
TRBJ2-1,TRBV18,-,-,TGTGCCAGCTCACCACCGGTCGGGAATGAGCAGTTCTTC,CASSPPVGNEQFF
TRBJ1-3,TRBV25-1,-,-,TGTGCCAGCAGTGAAGGACAGCTCGGCACTGGAAACACCATATATTTT,CASSEGQLGTGNTIYF